What follows is one T cell receptor (beta chain) and its context. The antigen it recognizes is unknown. Per-nucleotide qualities are absent, and no much larger clonotype sits a single base away. TCRbeta CDR3 regions were amplified from genomic DNA by means of the immunoSEQ Assay, a bias-controlled multiplex PCR. As for the original processing: The number of nucleated cells in each sample was estimated by amplification of reference gene primers within the assay. To quantify the absolute abundance of each unique TCRbeta CDR3 rearrangement, sequence reads were collapsed and filtered. For each sample, productive Simpson clonality was calculated as the square root of Simpson's diversity index over productive rearrangements. TCRdb limited this immuneACCESS table to in-frame rearrangements with V and J called. A share of clones is missing; checked studies link under half to unresolved V genes, and the rest is unexplained. The V and J calls and the clone size are those of that table, but D and trimming were determined from the DNA. This sample is represented by some 190,000 clones; over 70% of them were singletons. Of the sample, about 15% is held by the ten largest clones.

In the prospective study, participants were about 18 to 100 years old, resided in 20 to 30 geographic areas of the United States, and were enrolled through a virtual design. Cohort assignment in the prospective study relied on participant-reported clinical history from a screening survey and a study questionnaire. Exposed participants had been in contact with someone with a PCR-confirmed or clinician-diagnosed COVID-19 case within 2 weeks of study entry. In the prospective study, mobile phlebotomists collected whole blood, serum and a nasopharyngeal or oropharyngeal swab from each participant. Additional blood draws and questionnaires over an approximately two-month period could optionally be provided by prospective study participants. Before DNA extraction, blood samples from the prospective study were shipped at room temperature or frozen. Its CDR3 holds 16 amino acids, cysteine through phenylalanine. Only the CDR3 region is kept as DNA, spanning 48 bases read in frame from base 1. The germline V gene yields SGHVS for CDR1 and FQNEAQ for CDR2. Germline trimming: 4 bases from V, 4 bases from J; junction bases outside gene matches: 12.

This entry belongs to a study of blood T cell repertoires in COVID-19 (dated by TCRdb to 2019 to 2021). Looking at the study overall: Samples from collaborators originated in the United States, Italy and Spain and spanned both the acute and convalescent phases of COVID-19. The material from the prospective study consisted of cDNA or gDNA derived from T cells, B-cell-depleted T cells, or PBMCs. Deeply sampled blood TCRbeta repertoires from subjects exposed to, actively infected with, or recovered from COVID-19 were included in the dataset. The repertoires were released in a freely available public database meant as a resource for research on the immune response to SARS-CoV-2. The samples were drawn from two sources: the first 160 participants of the ongoing ImmuneRACE study, and fewer than 1,500 subjects contributed by 6 global collaborators. Sample metadata almost always included a de-identified subject ID, COVID-19 status, age in years and sex. Where available, HLA class I and class II types were taken from metadata supplied by the sample provider and were not determined by assay-based typing. Study-wide findings and limitations: Clinical and demographic metadata were provided uncurated, with the amount varying by source and participant.

The specimen sequenced was PBMCs or T cells enriched from blood (not recorded which). Recombination linked TRBV7-8 to TRBJ2-5; a stretch of 7 junction bases matches TRBD1. The source is a man aged 60 to 75 who had been exposed to COVID-19. The nucleotides read TGTGCCAGCAGCTACGACAGGGTAGCTGGCGTAGAGACCCAGTACTTC. This encodes CASSYDRVAGVETQYF.